A single sample is the source of the 19 T cell receptor beta chains below, sequenced in a study of OX40 agonist ivuxolimab in advanced cancers. Sequencing used immunoSEQ multiplex PCR; TCRdb keeps in-frame clones, though not all of them. The data contain around 75,000 clones, approximately 89% of them singletons. This specimen consisted of CD4+ or CD8+ T cells sorted from blood, obtained in a trial of the OX40 agonist ivuxolimab. The receptors shown here come from an adult with an advanced solid tumor such as melanoma, head and neck, liver or kidney cancer.

The chain links TRBV7-8 to TRBJ1-1; D remains unclear. CDR1 and CDR2 (germline): SGHVS, FQNEAQ. This CDR3 is built from 13 residues. The germline V and J ends were trimmed by 1 base and 5 bases, with 8 bases remaining between them. CDR3 coding DNA: TGTGCCAGCAGCTTAGAAAAGAGGACTGAAGCTTTCTTT. Translated, it gives CASSLEKRTEAFF.

The CDR3 region has the DNA TGTGCCAGCAGGCCCACGGTTTATAGCAATCAGCCCCAGCATTTT. Amino acids: CASRPTVYSNQPQHF. The gene calls are TRBV27 and TRBJ1-5, with unresolved D. V lost 6 bases and J 0 bases, leaving 12 bases between the germline ends. This CDR3 has 15 residues. Germline CDR1 MNHEY, CDR2 SMNVEV (reference sequence).

The genes are TRBV5-1 and TRBJ2-5, with D perhaps TRBD1 (5 bases). Trimming took off 4 bases at V and 5 bases at J, with 12 bases between the two ends. The CDR3 runs to 13 residues. The germline gives CDR1 SGHRS, CDR2 YFSETQ. CDR3 loop: CASSPDTWETQYF. CDR3 DNA sequence: TGCGCCAGCAGCCCGGACACTTGGGAGACCCAGTACTTC. Filled out from reference TRBV5-1 and TRBJ2-5, the complete variable domain reads KAGVTQTPRYLIKTRGQQVTLSCSPISGHRSVSWYQQTPGQGLQFLFEYFSETQRNKGNFPGRFSGRQFSNSRSEMNVSTLELGDSALYLCASSPDTWETQYFGPGTRLLVL.

The chain employs TRBV5-1 and TRBJ2-1; D is perhaps TRBD2 (6 bases). Germline-derived CDR1 and CDR2 are SGHRS and YFSETQ. CDR3 length: 14 residues. Trimming left V 4 bases short and J 5 bases short, with 13 bases between. The CDR3 nucleotides read TGCGCCAGCAGCCCGGGACTTGTTGACAATGAGCAGTTCTTC. As protein: CASSPGLVDNEQFF.

Only a few counts were recorded for this clone. The gene calls are TRBV7-8 and TRBJ1-2, with D maybe TRBD1 (5 bases). The V end lost 7 bases, the J end lost 4 bases, and 10 bases lay between the germline ends. Germline V gene sequence: CDR1 SGHVS, CDR2 FQNEAQ. The CDR3 is 12 residues long. The CDR3 spells CASKSTGYGYTF. CDR3 sequence (DNA): TGTGCCAGCAAATCTACAGGCTATGGCTACACCTTC.

This chain links TRBV30 with TRBJ2-3, with 13 bases fitting TRBD2. Germline CDR1 is GTSNPN and CDR2 is SVGIG (reference sequence). V was clipped by 4 bases and J by 6 bases; unmatched bases: 10. This CDR3 has 16 residues. This chain's CDR3 is CAWMSPLAGGRDTQYF. The DNA for the CDR3 is TGTGCCTGGATGTCCCCACTAGCGGGGGGGCGGGATACGCAGTATTTT.

The V and J genes are TRBV28 and TRBJ2-7; weak D call: TRBD1 (6 bases). The germline V and J ends were trimmed by 2 bases and 6 bases, with 17 bases remaining between them. The CDR3 contains 15 residues. Per germline, CDR1 MDHEN and CDR2 SYDVKM. CDR3 sequence: CASSLVGAGASEQYF. The CDR3 DNA reads TGTGCCAGCAGTTTAGTCGGGGCAGGGGCCTCCGAGCAGTACTTC.

The V call is TRBV19, the J call TRBJ1-3; 11 bases line up with TRBD1. V shed 6 bases and J 7 bases; nucleotides not matched to a gene: 8. The length of the CDR3 is 15 residues. CDR1 is LNHDA, CDR2 SQIVND, per germline (reference sequence). This CDR3 is CASSRTGGEKNTIYF. Written as DNA, the CDR3 is TGTGCCAGTAGCCGGACAGGGGGCGAGAAGAACACCATATATTTT.

V and J are TRBV6-1 and TRBJ1-1, with D uncertain. V was pared by 7 bases and J by 1 base, with 7 bases between. Looked up from germline, CDR1 is MNHNS and CDR2 is SASEGT. The CDR3 has 12 amino acids. The CDR3 nucleotides read TGTGCCAGCACAAAGACGAACACTGAAGCTTTCTTT. This codes for CASTKTNTEAFF.

The rearrangement joins TRBV7-9 to TRBJ1-1; D may be TRBD1 (6 bases). The V gene lost 5 bases and the J gene lost 3 bases, with 10 bases spanning the gap. The CDR3 contains 13 residues. Germline V gives CDR1 SEHNR, CDR2 FQNEAQ (reference sequence). The CDR3 DNA follows: TGTGCCAGCAGCGGGCGGGGGCACACTGAAGCTTTCTTT. Residues: CASSGRGHTEAFF.

This chain links TRBV28 with TRBJ1-4; 7 nucleotides align to TRBD1. After removal of 6 bases from V and 6 bases from J, the junction contained 7 bases not matched to a gene. Germline loops: CDR1 MDHEN, CDR2 SYDVKM. This CDR3 comprises 14 residues. The CDR3 coding sequence is TGTGCCAGCAGACTCACAGGGGCGGATGAAAAACTGTTTTTT. As protein: CASRLTGADEKLFF.

V and J are TRBV28 and TRBJ2-2; 9 nucleotides agree with TRBD1. J was trimmed by 6 bases and V by 7 bases; bases with no gene match: 6. The CDR3 covers 14 residues. Germline assignment: CDR1 MDHEN and CDR2 SYDVKM. CDR3 sequence reads: CASMVRTGAGELFF. The CDR3 bases are TGTGCCAGCATGGTCAGGACAGGGGCCGGGGAGCTGTTTTTT.

The rearrangement uses TRBV19 and TRBJ2-7; D may be TRBD2 (5 bases). Per germline, CDR1 LNHDA and CDR2 SQIVND (reference sequence). The CDR3 contains 13 residues. The germline V and J ends were trimmed by 0 bases and 6 bases, with 9 bases remaining between them. Here the CDR3 reads CASSIDGVLEQYF. DNA for the CDR3: TGTGCCAGTAGTATAGACGGGGTTCTCGAGCAGTACTTC.

This chain connects TRBV7-2 to TRBJ2-1; D gene uncertain. V lost 1 base and J lost 5, with 6 bases in between. Germline loops: CDR1 SGHTA, CDR2 FQGNSA. This CDR3 spans 13 amino acids. In DNA, the CDR3 is TGTGCCAGCAGCTTAGAGGTCGACAATGAGCAGTTCTTC. It translates to CASSLEVDNEQFF. Combining the CDR3 with reference TRBV7-2 and TRBJ2-1 gives the whole variable domain GAGVSQSPSNKVTEKGKDVELRCDPISGHTALYWYRQSLGQGLEFLIYFQGNSAPDKSGLPSDRFSAERTGGSVSTLTIQRTQQEDSAVYLCASSLEVDNEQFFGPGTRLTVL.

The chain is built from TRBV18 and TRBJ1-5; weak D call: TRBD1 (6 bases). CDR1 is KGHSH and CDR2 is LQKENI in the germline V gene. V lost 4 bases and J 5 bases, leaving 9 bases between the germline ends. The CDR3 length is 13 residues. This CDR3 is CASSRTEDQPQHF. In DNA form, the CDR3 reads TGTGCCAGCTCACGGACAGAAGATCAGCCCCAGCATTTT.

V gene TRBV11-2 combines with J gene TRBJ2-1; TRBD2 matches 9 bases. This CDR3 comprises 13 residues. V shed 5 bases and J 9 bases; nucleotides not matched to a gene: 5. CDR1 is SGHAT and CDR2 is FQNNGV in the germline V gene. The CDR3 reads CASSQRGDSEQFF. DNA for the CDR3: TGTGCCAGCAGCCAGCGGGGGGATAGTGAGCAGTTCTTC.

This clone was observed once. V usage is TRBV5-6 and J usage is TRBJ2-2; TRBD2 aligns across 8 bases. The germline V gene encodes CDR1 SGHDT and CDR2 YYEEEE. The CDR3 consists of 16 residues. V shed 2 bases and J 6 bases; nucleotides not matched to a gene: 9. CDR3 protein: CASSLRSGSGAGELFF. The CDR3 DNA is TGTGCCAGCAGCTTACGAAGCGGGAGCGGTGCCGGGGAGCTGTTTTTT.

DNA for the CDR3: TGTGCCAGCAGCCGGACACTAATCGGAAATTCACCCCTCCACTTT. It is translated as CASSRTLIGNSPLHF. The V gene is TRBV6-5, the J gene TRBJ1-6; D possibly corresponds to TRBD1 (5 bases). The ends were cut back, 6 bases at V and 7 bases at J, with 16 bases in the middle. Germline loops: CDR1 MNHEY, CDR2 SVGAGI. The length of the CDR3 is 15 residues.

This sequence joins TRBV12-5 and TRBJ2-2; D gene unclear. There are 12 residues in the CDR3. Germline V lookup: CDR1 LGHNT, CDR2 FRNRAP. Trimming left V 6 bases short and J 7 bases short, with 9 bases between. CDR3 coding DNA: TGTGCTAGTGGGAGGCAGAACGGGGAGCTGTTTTTT. As protein: CASGRQNGELFF.